The sequence of this T cell receptor (beta chain) was determined in a study of blood T cell repertoires in COVID-19. Overall study context: Acute-phase and convalescent COVID-19 samples originated in the United States, Italy and Spain. T cells, B-cell-depleted T cells, or PBMCs provided the cDNA or gDNA that served as material.

This CDR3 comprises 13 residues. V lost 0 bases and J lost 6, with 6 bases in between. As handled by the study authors: Amplification from reference gene primers served as the basis for estimated nucleated cell counts. Repertoires were generated with immunoSEQ multiplex PCR, while TCRdb's copy carries only in-frame clones and drops some. That table furnishes V, J and clone size, whereas the DNA furnished D and trimming. This sample carries approximately 280,000 clones, 85% to 90% of them seen once, and the ten largest clones take about 4.2%. This chain uses TRBV12-3 or TRBV12-4 with TRBJ2-1, with D unclear. The receptor was isolated from a man aged 40-49 years with acute or convalescent COVID-19. Sequenced input: peripheral blood. CDR3 loop: CASSLAGFNEQFF. The DNA for the CDR3 is TGTGCCAGCAGTTTAGCGGGCTTCAATGAGCAGTTCTTC.